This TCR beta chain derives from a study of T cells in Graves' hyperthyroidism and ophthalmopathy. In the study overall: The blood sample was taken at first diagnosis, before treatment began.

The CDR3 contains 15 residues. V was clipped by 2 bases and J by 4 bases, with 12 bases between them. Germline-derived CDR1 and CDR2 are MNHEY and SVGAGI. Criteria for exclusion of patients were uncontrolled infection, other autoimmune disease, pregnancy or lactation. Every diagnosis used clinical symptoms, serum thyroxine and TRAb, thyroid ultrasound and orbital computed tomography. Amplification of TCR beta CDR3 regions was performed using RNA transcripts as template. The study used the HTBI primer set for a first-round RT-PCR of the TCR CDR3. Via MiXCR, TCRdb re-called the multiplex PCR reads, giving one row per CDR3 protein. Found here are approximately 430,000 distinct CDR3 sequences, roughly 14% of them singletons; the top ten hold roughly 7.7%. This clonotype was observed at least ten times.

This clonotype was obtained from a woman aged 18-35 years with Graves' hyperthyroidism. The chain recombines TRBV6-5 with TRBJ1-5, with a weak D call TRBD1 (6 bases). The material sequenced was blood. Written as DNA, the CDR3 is TGTGCCAGCAGTTACATCAGGGGCGATAATCAGCCCCAGCATTTT. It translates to CASSYIRGDNQPQHF.